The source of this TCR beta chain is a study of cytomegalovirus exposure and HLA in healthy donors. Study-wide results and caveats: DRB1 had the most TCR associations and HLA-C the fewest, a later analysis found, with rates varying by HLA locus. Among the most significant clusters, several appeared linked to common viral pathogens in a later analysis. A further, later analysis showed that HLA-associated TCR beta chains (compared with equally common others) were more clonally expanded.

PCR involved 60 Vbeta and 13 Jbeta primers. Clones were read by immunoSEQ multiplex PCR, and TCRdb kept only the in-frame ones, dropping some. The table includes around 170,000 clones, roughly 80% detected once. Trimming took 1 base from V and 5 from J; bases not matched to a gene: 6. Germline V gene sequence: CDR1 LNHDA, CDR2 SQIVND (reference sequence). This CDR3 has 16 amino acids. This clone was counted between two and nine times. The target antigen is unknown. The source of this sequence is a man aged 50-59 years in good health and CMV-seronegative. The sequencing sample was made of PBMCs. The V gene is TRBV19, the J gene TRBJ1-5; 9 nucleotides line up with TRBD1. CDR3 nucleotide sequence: TGTGCCAGTAGTATAGGGGGTCGACAGGGGGATCAGCCCCAGCATTTT. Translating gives CASSIGGRQGDQPQHF.